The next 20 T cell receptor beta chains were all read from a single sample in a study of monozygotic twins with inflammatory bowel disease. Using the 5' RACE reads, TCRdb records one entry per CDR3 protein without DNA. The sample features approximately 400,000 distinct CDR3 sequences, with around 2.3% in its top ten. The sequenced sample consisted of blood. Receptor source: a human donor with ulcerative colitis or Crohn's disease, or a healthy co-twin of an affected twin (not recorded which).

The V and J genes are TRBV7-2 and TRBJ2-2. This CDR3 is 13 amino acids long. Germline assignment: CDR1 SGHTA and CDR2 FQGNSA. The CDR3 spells CASSLVGSGELFF.

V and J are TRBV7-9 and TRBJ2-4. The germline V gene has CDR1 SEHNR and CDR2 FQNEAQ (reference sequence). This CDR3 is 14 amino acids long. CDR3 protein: CASSTGVAKNIQYF. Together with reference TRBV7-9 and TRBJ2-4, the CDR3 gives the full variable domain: DTGVSQNPRHKITKRGQNVTFRCDPISEHNRLYWYRQTLGQGPEFLTYFQNEAQLEKSRLLSDRFSAERPKGSFSTLEIQRTEQGDSAMYLCASSTGVAKNIQYFGAGTRLSVL.

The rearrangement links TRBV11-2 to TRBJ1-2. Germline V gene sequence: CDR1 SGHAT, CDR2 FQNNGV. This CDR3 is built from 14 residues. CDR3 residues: CASSLAGRAYGYTF.

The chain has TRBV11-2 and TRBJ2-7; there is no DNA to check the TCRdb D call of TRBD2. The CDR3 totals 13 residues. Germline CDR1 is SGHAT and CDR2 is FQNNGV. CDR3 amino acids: CASSLNPGSGSRF.

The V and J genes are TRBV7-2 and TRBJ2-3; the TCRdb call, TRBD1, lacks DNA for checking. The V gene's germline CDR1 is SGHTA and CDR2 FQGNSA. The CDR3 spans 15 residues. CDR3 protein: CASSLQGANSDTQYF.

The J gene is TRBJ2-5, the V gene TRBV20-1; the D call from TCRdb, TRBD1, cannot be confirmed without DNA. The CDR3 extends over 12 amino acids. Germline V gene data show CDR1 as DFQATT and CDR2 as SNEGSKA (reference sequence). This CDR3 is CSARGGGETQYF.

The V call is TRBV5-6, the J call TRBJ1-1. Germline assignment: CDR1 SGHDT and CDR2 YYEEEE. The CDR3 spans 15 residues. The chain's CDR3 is CASSLRWPMNTEAFF.

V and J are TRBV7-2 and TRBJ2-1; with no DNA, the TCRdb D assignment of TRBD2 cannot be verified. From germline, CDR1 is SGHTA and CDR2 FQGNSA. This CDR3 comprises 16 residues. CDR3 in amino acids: CASSPPGLAGTNEQFF.

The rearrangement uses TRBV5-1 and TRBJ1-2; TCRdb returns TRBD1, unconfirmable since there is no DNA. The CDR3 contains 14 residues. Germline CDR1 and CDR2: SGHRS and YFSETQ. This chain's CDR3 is CASREAGINYGYTF. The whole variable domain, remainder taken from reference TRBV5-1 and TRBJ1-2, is KAGVTQTPRYLIKTRGQQVTLSCSPISGHRSVSWYQQTPGQGLQFLFEYFSETQRNKGNFPGRFSGRQFSNSRSEMNVSTLELGDSALYLCASREAGINYGYTFGSGTRLTVV.

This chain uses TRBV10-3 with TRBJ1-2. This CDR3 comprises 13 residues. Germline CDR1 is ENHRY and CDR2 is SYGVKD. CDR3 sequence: CATRDREDYGYTF.

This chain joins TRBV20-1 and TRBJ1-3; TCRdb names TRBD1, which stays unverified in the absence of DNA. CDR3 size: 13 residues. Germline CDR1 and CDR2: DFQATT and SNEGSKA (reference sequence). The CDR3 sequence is CSAGGDSGNTIYF.

The CDR3 region is CASSQALAGGNTGELFF. This chain uses TRBV4-1 with TRBJ2-2; TCRdb lists TRBD2, though no DNA is available to test this call. The V gene's germline CDR1 is MGHRA and CDR2 YSYEKL. The CDR3 covers 17 residues.

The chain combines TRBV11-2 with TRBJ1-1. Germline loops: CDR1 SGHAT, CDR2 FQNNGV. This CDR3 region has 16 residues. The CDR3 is CASSFWTSWGNTEAFF.

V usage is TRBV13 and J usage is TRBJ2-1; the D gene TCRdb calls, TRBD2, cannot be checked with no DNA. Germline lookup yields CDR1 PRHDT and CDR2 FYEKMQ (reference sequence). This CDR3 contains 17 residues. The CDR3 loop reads CASSPKPGLAGAHEQFF.

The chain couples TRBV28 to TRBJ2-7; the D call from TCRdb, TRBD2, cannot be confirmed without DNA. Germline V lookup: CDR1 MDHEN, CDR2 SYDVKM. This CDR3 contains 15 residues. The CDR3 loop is CASRRGPSTSYEQYF.

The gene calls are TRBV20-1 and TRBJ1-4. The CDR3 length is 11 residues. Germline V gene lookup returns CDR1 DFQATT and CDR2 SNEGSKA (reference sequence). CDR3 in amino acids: CSARAYIELFF.

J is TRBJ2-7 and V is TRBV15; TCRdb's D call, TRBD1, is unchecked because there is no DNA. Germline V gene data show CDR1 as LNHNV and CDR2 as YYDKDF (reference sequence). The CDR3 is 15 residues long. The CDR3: CATSRAGGSSYEQYF.

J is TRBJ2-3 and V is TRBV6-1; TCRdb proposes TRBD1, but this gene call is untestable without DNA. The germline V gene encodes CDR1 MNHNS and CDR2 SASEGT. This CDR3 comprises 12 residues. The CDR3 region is CAEDREGDTQYF.

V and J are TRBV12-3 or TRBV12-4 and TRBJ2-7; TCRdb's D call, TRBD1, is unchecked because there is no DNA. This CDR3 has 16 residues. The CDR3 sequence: CASSPMTGRGPYEQYF.

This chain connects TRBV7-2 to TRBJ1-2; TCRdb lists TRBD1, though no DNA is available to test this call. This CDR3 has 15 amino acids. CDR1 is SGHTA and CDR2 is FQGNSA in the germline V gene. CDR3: CASSLARGGVYGYTF.